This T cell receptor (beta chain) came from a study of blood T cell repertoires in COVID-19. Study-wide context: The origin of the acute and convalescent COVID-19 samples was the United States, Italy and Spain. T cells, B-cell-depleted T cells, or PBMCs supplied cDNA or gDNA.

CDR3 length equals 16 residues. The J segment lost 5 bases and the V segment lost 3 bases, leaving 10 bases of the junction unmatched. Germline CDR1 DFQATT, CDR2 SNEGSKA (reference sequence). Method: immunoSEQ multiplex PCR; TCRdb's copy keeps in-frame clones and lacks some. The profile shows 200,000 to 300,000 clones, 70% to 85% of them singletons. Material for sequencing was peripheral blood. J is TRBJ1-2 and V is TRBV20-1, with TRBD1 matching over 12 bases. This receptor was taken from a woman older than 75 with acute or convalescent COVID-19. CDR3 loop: CSASSVPGQGAYGYTF. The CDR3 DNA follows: TGCAGTGCTAGTTCGGTCCCGGGACAGGGGGCATATGGCTACACCTTC.